This is a list of T cell receptor beta chains from one sample in a study of PD-L1 blockade in urothelial cancer. TCRdb's table, derived via immunoSEQ multiplex PCR, lists solely in-frame clones and lacks some. The sample has about 45,000 clones; around 80% are singletons. The sample in question was PBMCs, obtained around atezolizumab (anti-PD-L1) treatment. The receptor source for this set is a man aged 55 to 70 with urothelial cancer. The CDR3 runs from the conserved cysteine through the conserved F or W. Fields, in order: V gene, D gene, J gene, clone size, CDR3 protein, CDR3 DNA. A D gene is named only where the DNA matches it firmly. Rows may omit the clone size; those that give it use once, few, many or a size class.

>TRBV29-1|.|TRBJ2-7|.
CSVEVARYEQYF
TGCAGCGTTGAGGTGGCTAGGTACGAGCAGTACTTC
>TRBV30|.|TRBJ1-5|.
CAWSVQENQPQHF
TGTGCCTGGAGTGTACAGGAAAATCAGCCCCAGCATTTT
>TRBV5-1|.|TRBJ1-1|once
CASSLEGSGAFF
TGCGCCAGCAGCTTGGAAGGGAGTGGCGCTTTCTTT
>TRBV7-2|TRBD1|TRBJ1-2|.
CASTLGQPHGYTF
TGTGCCAGCACCTTGGGACAGCCTCATGGCTACACCTTC
>TRBV5-5|TRBD2|TRBJ2-7|few
CASSLPSGSLREQYF
TGTGCCAGCAGCTTACCTAGCGGCTCGTTGCGGGAGCAGTACTTC
>TRBV2|.|TRBJ1-2|.
CASSEAGGEGVYGYTF
TGTGCCAGCAGTGAAGCTGGGGGGGAAGGGGTATATGGCTACACCTTC
>TRBV11-3|TRBD1|TRBJ2-2|.
CASSAGTGGTGELFF
TGTGCCAGCAGCGCTGGGACAGGGGGAACCGGGGAGCTGTTTTTT
>TRBV25-1|.|TRBJ2-7|.
CASSPGHREQYF
TGTGCCAGCAGCCCGGGACACCGGGAGCAGTACTTC
>TRBV4-3|.|TRBJ1-1|many
CASSQEWSPQKNTEAFF
TGCGCCAGCAGCCAAGAATGGTCCCCCCAGAAGAACACTGAAGCTTTCTTT
>TRBV21-1|.|TRBJ2-5|.
CASSIRQGHQETQYF
TGTGCCAGCAGCATTCGACAGGGACATCAAGAGACCCAGTACTTC
>TRBV28|TRBD1|TRBJ1-2|few
CASSPRDRVEGYTF
TGTGCCAGCAGTCCGAGGGACAGGGTGGAGGGCTACACCTTC
>TRBV12-2|.|TRBJ2-3|.
CASRHWGADTQYF
TGTGCAAGTCGTCATTGGGGAGCAGATACGCAGTATTTT
>TRBV28|TRBD2|TRBJ2-7|.
CASSPQGGSSYEQYF
TGTGCCAGCAGTCCCCAGGGAGGGAGCTCCTACGAGCAGTACTTC
>TRBV28|.|TRBJ2-5|.
CASSPPQETQYF
TGTGCCAGCAGCCCTCCCCAAGAGACCCAGTACTTC
>TRBV6-5|TRBD2|TRBJ2-7|.
CASSYYTSGSYEQYF
TGTGCCAGCAGTTACTATACTAGCGGGAGCTACGAGCAGTACTTC
>TRBV4-2|TRBD1|TRBJ2-6|.
CASSQRQGWSNVLTF
TGTGCCAGCAGCCAAAGACAGGGCTGGTCCAACGTCCTGACTTTC
>TRBV30|TRBD1|TRBJ2-3|.
CAWSAGQGNTDTQYF
TGTGCCTGGAGTGCCGGACAGGGAAACACAGATACGCAGTATTTT
>TRBV11-2|.|TRBJ1-4|.
CASTRTRANNEKLFF
TGTGCCAGCACCAGGACCAGGGCCAATAATGAAAAACTGTTTTTT
>TRBV10-3|.|TRBJ2-7|.
CAISLSLGREQYF
TGTGCCATCAGCCTATCCCTAGGTCGGGAGCAGTACTTC
>TRBV7-2|TRBD1|TRBJ2-7|few
CASRLTGTGLYEQYF
TGTGCCAGCAGATTAACCGGGACAGGGCTCTACGAGCAGTACTTC
>TRBV5-5|.|TRBJ2-1|.
CASSFSSNEQFF
TGTGCCAGCAGCTTTTCCAGTAATGAGCAGTTCTTC
>TRBV5-5|.|TRBJ1-2|.
CASRETRLVGYGYTF
TGTGCCAGCAGAGAGACTCGGTTAGTCGGATATGGCTACACCTTC
>TRBV5-1|.|TRBJ1-1|.
CASSLDGKNTEAFF
TGCGCCAGCAGCTTGGACGGGAAGAACACTGAAGCTTTCTTT
>TRBV7-9|TRBD2|TRBJ2-7|.
CASTDGGAVSYEQYF
TGTGCCAGCACGGACGGGGGGGCTGTCTCCTACGAGCAGTACTTC
>TRBV29-1|TRBD1|TRBJ2-7|once
CSVSNRGGNYEQYF
TGCAGCGTTTCTAACAGGGGTGGAAACTACGAGCAGTACTTC
>TRBV5-5|.|TRBJ2-7|.
CASSLEMGRSSYEQYF
TGTGCCAGCAGCTTGGAGATGGGGCGGTCCTCCTACGAGCAGTACTTC
>TRBV19|TRBD2|TRBJ2-3|.
CASSMVLAASTDTQYF
TGTGCCAGTAGTATGGTGCTAGCGGCTAGCACAGATACGCAGTATTTT
>TRBV7-9|TRBD2|TRBJ2-5|.
CASSARREGRTQYF
TGTGCCAGCAGCGCTCGGAGGGAGGGTAGGACCCAGTACTTC
>TRBV29-1|.|TRBJ2-1|few
CSVEGGGTELYNEQFF
TGCAGCGTTGAGGGCGGAGGGACAGAACTGTACAATGAGCAGTTCTTC
>TRBV5-1|TRBD1|TRBJ2-1|once
CASSLRSRTGGPRDEQFF
TGCGCCAGCAGCTTACGGAGCCGAACAGGGGGCCCACGCGATGAGCAGTTCTTC
>TRBV6-1|.|TRBJ1-2|.
CASRGTLAYGYTF
TGTGCCAGCAGAGGGACTCTAGCCTATGGCTACACCTTC
>TRBV11-1|TRBD1|TRBJ2-7|.
CASSSNPGQGIDEQYF
TGTGCCAGCAGCTCTAACCCGGGACAGGGGATAGACGAGCAGTACTTC
>TRBV7-8|.|TRBJ1-2|few
CASSLGSGYTF
TGTGCCAGCAGCTTAGGGAGCGGCTACACCTTC
>TRBV4-1|TRBD2|TRBJ2-7|.
CASSPPGLATYEQYF
TGCGCCAGCAGCCCCCCGGGACTAGCGACCTACGAGCAGTACTTC
>TRBV7-6|TRBD2|TRBJ2-1|.
CASSYPGLAGGRNNEQFF
TGTGCCAGCAGCTACCCGGGACTAGCGGGGGGAAGAAACAATGAGCAGTTCTTC
>TRBV23-1|TRBD1|TRBJ2-7|.
CASSQKGQANSYEQYF
TGCGCCAGCAGTCAAAAGGGACAGGCGAACTCCTACGAGCAGTACTTC
>TRBV6-1|TRBD1|TRBJ2-2|.
CASSPLQGGGELFF
TGTGCCAGCAGCCCATTACAGGGGGGCGGGGAGCTGTTTTTT